This T cell receptor beta chain was identified in a study of blood T cells in healthy people across ages. Alongside a J-beta primer mix, a sample-barcoded 5' primer served in a second PCR lasting about 7 to 11 cycles. TCRdb re-called the 5' RACE reads through MiXCR, storing one row per CDR3 protein. The sample shows about 800,000 distinct CDR3 sequences, 20% to 30% of them seen only once. Trimming removed 5 bases at V and 1 base at J, with 14 bases between. Germline CDR1 reads PRHDT; CDR2 reads FYEKMQ (reference sequence). The CDR3 totals 15 residues. The data were also submitted as part of a second study, on T cells of mothers and their children.

The sequence derives from a boy aged 5-17 years in good health. Material for sequencing was blood. The J gene is TRBJ2-5, the V gene TRBV13; unclear D gene. CDR3 DNA: TGTGCCAGCAGCCGCGGTCGCGGAGTCCAAGAGACCCAGTACTTC. This sequence encodes CASSRGRGVQETQYF.